The 27 T cell receptor beta chains below all came from one sample that was sequenced in a study of T cells in Graves' hyperthyroidism and ophthalmopathy. Regions amplified from RNA transcripts were the TCR beta CDR3 regions. The primer set for the first-round RT-PCR of the TCR CDR3 was HTBI. TCRdb called the multiplex PCR reads again in MiXCR, with one record for every CDR3 protein. The data hold fewer than 350,000 distinct CDR3 sequences, with 12% to 15% observed a single time. The sample comprised blood. The receptor source for this set is a woman aged 40 to 55 with Graves' hyperthyroidism.

This clonotype was seen repeatedly, ten times or more. The chain couples TRBV19 to TRBJ2-5; possibly TRBD1 for D (5 bases). This CDR3 spans 13 amino acids. CDR1 is LNHDA, CDR2 SQIVND, per germline (reference sequence). Deletions cut 4 bases from V and 4 bases from J, with 10 bases between. The CDR3 spells CASSRSQGETQYF. The CDR3 nucleotides read TGTGCCAGTAGTAGAAGTCAGGGAGAGACCCAGTACTTC.

This clonotype has at least ten counts. The chain's CDR3 is CASSETHSNQPQHF. CDR3 nucleotides: TGTGCCAGCAGTGAAACGCATAGCAATCAGCCCCAGCATTTT. The genes are TRBV2 and TRBJ1-5, with D unresolved. CDR1 is SNHLY and CDR2 is FYNNEI in the germline V gene. This CDR3 is built from 14 residues. Trimming took 2 bases from V and 0 from J, leaving 5 bases between them.

This clonotype has at least ten counts. The V and J genes are TRBV5-1 and TRBJ1-1; weak D call: TRBD1 (6 bases). V was pared by 8 bases and J by 1 base, with 15 bases between. Germline-derived CDR1 and CDR2 are SGHRS and YFSETQ. The CDR3 totals 14 residues. The CDR3 protein is CASTRGSGNTEAFF. The CDR3 region has the DNA TGCGCCAGTACCAGGGGTTCAGGGAACACTGAAGCTTTCTTT.

This clonotype was recorded many times. V gene TRBV2 combines with J gene TRBJ2-1; 7 positions agree with TRBD2. Germline trimming cut 7 bases from V and 7 bases from J; bases unmatched to any gene: 4. The CDR3 is made up of 12 amino acids. Germline V CDR1 and CDR2: SNHLY, FYNNEI. The CDR3 DNA reads TGTGCCAGCACCCCCGGGGGGAATGAGCAGTTCTTC. Amino acid sequence: CASTPGGNEQFF.

In its sample, this clonotype was seen many times. The chain has TRBV6-1 and TRBJ1-5; D is uncertain. Germline CDR1 reads MNHNS; CDR2 reads SASEGT. This CDR3 comprises 17 residues. The V end lost 1 base, the J end lost 1 base, and 14 bases lay between the germline ends. The CDR3 DNA reads as TGTGCCAGCAGTGAAGAGAGGGCGGTTGGAAGCAATCAGCCCCAGCATTTT. It translates to CASSEERAVGSNQPQHF.

This clonotype has ten or more counts. V gene TRBV29-1 combines with J gene TRBJ1-4; D unclear. V lost 7 bases and J lost 4, with 13 bases in between. This CDR3 is built from 13 residues. Germline assignment: CDR1 SQVTM and CDR2 ANQGSEA. The CDR3 nucleotides read TGCAGCGCCCTACAGAACCGTAATGAAAAACTGTTTTTT. This translates into CSALQNRNEKLFF.

Ten or more counts support this clonotype. V usage is TRBV7-2 and J usage is TRBJ2-7, with 12 bases aligning to TRBD2. V shed 5 bases, J shed 3 bases, and the junction held 5 bases outside the gene matches. CDR1 is SGHTA, CDR2 FQGNSA, per germline. There are 15 residues in the CDR3. CDR3 DNA: TGTGCCAGCAGCGGCCGACTAGCGGGAGACTACGAGCAGTACTTC. This gives the protein CASSGRLAGDYEQYF.

This clonotype was seen just once. V is TRBV20-1 and J is TRBJ2-3, with TRBD2 matching 12 bases. This CDR3 spans 16 amino acids. V lost 0 bases, J lost 4 bases, and 5 bases stayed unmatched. The germline V gene encodes CDR1 DFQATT and CDR2 SNEGSKA (reference sequence). The CDR3 here is CSARDRSSGRADTQYF. CDR3 nucleotide sequence: TGCAGTGCTAGAGATAGGTCTAGCGGGAGGGCAGATACGCAGTATTTT.

This sequence joins TRBV6-2 or TRBV6-3 and TRBJ2-7; 9 bases line up with TRBD1. In germline, CDR1 is MNHEY, CDR2 SVGEGT. The CDR3 is 15 residues long. The V and J ends lost 6 bases and 5 bases, in that order; junction bases with no gene match: 11. The CDR3 DNA sequence: TGTGCCAGCAGCCGGGGACAGGGCTGGATCGACGAGCAGTACTTC. This gives the protein CASSRGQGWIDEQYF.

This clonotype occurred a few times. This sequence joins TRBV19 and TRBJ2-7, with D tentatively TRBD1 (6 bases). Trimming shortened V by 6 bases and J by 2 bases, and 11 bases separated the two germline ends. This CDR3 comprises 13 residues. CDR1 is LNHDA, CDR2 SQIVND, per germline (reference sequence). CDR3 in amino acids: CASSGQKTYEQYF. The CDR3, as DNA: TGTGCCAGTAGCGGACAGAAAACCTACGAGCAGTACTTC.

This clonotype was found many times. This chain uses TRBV6-6 with TRBJ1-1; D call uncertain. Germline CDR1 and CDR2: MNHNY and SVGAGI (reference sequence). There are 14 residues in the CDR3. Trimming left V 0 bases short and J 1 base short, with 6 bases between. DNA for the CDR3: TGTGCCAGCAGTTACTCGGGTCGGAACACTGAAGCTTTCTTT. The encoded protein is CASSYSGRNTEAFF.

This clonotype was recorded many times. The chain joins TRBV5-5 to TRBJ1-3; TRBD1 matches at 8 bases. V lost 4 bases to trimming and J lost 2 bases; unmatched junction nucleotides: 5. The CDR3 has 15 residues. CDR1 is SGHKS, CDR2 YYEKEE, per germline (reference sequence). The CDR3 protein is CASSPSQGAGNTIYF. For the CDR3, the DNA is TGTGCCAGCAGCCCGTCACAGGGGGCTGGAAACACCATATATTTT. Using reference TRBV5-5 and TRBJ1-3 for the parts outside the CDR3, the full variable domain is DAGVTQSPTHLIKTRGQQVTLRCSPISGHKSVSWYQQVLGQGPQFIFQYYEKEERGRGNFPDRFSARQFPNYSSELNVNALLLGDSALYLCASSPSQGAGNTIYFGEGSWLTVV.

This clonotype was detected many times. The chain carries TRBV7-2 and TRBJ2-5; perhaps D is TRBD1 or TRBD2 (6 bases each). CDR3 size: 15 residues. Trimming pared 2 bases from V and 0 bases from J, leaving 10 bases between. Germline assignment: CDR1 SGHTA and CDR2 FQGNSA. The CDR3 here is CASSLWGADQETQYF. The CDR3 region has the DNA TGTGCCAGCAGCTTATGGGGGGCTGACCAAGAGACCCAGTACTTC.

This clonotype was seen many times. V is TRBV29-1 and J is TRBJ1-1; D ambiguous. Germline-derived CDR1 and CDR2 are SQVTM and ANQGSEA. V was shortened by 6 bases and J by 0 bases, with 11 bases between the two germline ends. The CDR3 totals 13 residues. The CDR3 sequence is CSVSGRMNTEAFF. DNA for the CDR3: TGCAGCGTATCCGGACGGATGAACACTGAAGCTTTCTTT.

This clonotype has at least ten counts. The chain employs TRBV29-1 and TRBJ2-3, with D maybe TRBD2 (6 bases). Germline lookup yields CDR1 SQVTM and CDR2 ANQGSEA. This CDR3 contains 15 residues. Trimming pared 5 bases from V and 2 bases from J, leaving 17 bases between. The CDR3 reads CSVPPRRGYTDTQYF. CDR3 in DNA: TGCAGCGTTCCACCCAGGCGGGGATACACAGATACGCAGTATTTT.

The chain employs TRBV20-1 and TRBJ2-2, with 10 bases identical to TRBD2. Losses at the gene ends were 0 bases for V and 5 bases for J; bases not matched to a gene: 9. The germline gives CDR1 DFQATT, CDR2 SNEGSKA (reference sequence). There are 17 residues in the CDR3. As DNA, the CDR3 is TGCAGTGCTAGAGATTCCTCGGCTAGCGGGAGTACCGGGGAGCTGTTTTTT. As protein: CSARDSSASGSTGELFF.

The chain uses TRBV28 and TRBJ1-2; 12 nucleotides match TRBD1. The CDR3 is 17 amino acids. Unmatched junction bases numbered 6, after V lost 2 bases and J lost 2 bases. Germline V gene data show CDR1 as MDHEN and CDR2 as SYDVKM. The CDR3 DNA reads TGTGCCAGCAGTTTAAGGGGGACAGGGGGCGCGAACTATGGCTACACCTTC. It is translated as CASSLRGTGGANYGYTF.

This clonotype occurred many times. J is TRBJ1-3 and V is TRBV30; no firm D call. Germline CDR1 reads GTSNPN; CDR2 reads SVGIG (reference sequence). Trimming left V 6 bases short and J 0 bases short, with 9 bases between. The CDR3 covers 13 residues. CDR3 residues: CACGLYSGNTIYF. In DNA form, the CDR3 reads TGTGCCTGCGGACTTTACTCTGGAAACACCATATATTTT. The entire variable domain, with the rest obtained from reference TRBV30 and TRBJ1-3, is as follows: SQTIHQWPATLVQPVGSPLSLECTVEGTSNPNLYWYRQAAGRGLQLLFYSVGIGQISSEVPQNLSASRPQDRQFILSSKKLLLSDSGFYLCACGLYSGNTIYFGEGSWLTVV.

In this sample, this clonotype turned up many times. The chain carries TRBV5-1 and TRBJ2-3; 13 bases fit TRBD2. This CDR3 contains 14 residues. The germline CDR1 and CDR2 sequences are SGHRS and YFSETQ. V trimming: 4 bases; J trimming: 6 bases; junction bases outside the gene matches: 2. The CDR3 sequence: CASSLTSGRDTQYF. CDR3 nucleotides: TGCGCCAGCAGCCTGACTAGCGGGAGGGATACGCAGTATTTT.

Notes on this clonotype: Sequence at one end of the junction differs from germline and may be a read error. This chain links TRBV7-7 with TRBJ2-2, with a weak D call TRBD2 (5 bases). CDR3 length equals 15 residues. Germline CDR1 is SSHAT and CDR2 is FNYEAQ (reference sequence). CDR3 in amino acids: CASSLVPGNTGELFF. The CDR3 DNA is TGTGCTAGCAGCTTAGTTCCGGGAAACACCGGGGAGCTGTTTTTT.

CDR3 in amino acids: CASGLGTRTYEQYF. CDR3 nucleotide sequence: TGTGCCAGTGGGCTCGGGACGAGGACCTACGAGCAGTACTTC. V is TRBV19 and J is TRBJ2-7; the D call may be TRBD1 or TRBD2 (5 bases each). V was trimmed by 8 bases and J by 2 bases, leaving 16 bases between them. CDR3 length: 14 amino acids. CDR1 and CDR2 (germline): LNHDA, SQIVND (reference sequence).

This clonotype showed up many times. The V and J genes are TRBV2 and TRBJ2-7; 8 bases are a match to TRBD1. Unmatched junction bases numbered 12, after V lost 6 bases and J lost 5 bases. Germline lookup yields CDR1 SNHLY and CDR2 FYNNEI. The CDR3 loop spans 15 amino acids. The CDR3 region has the DNA TGTGCCAGCAGAGACGCCGTGACAGGGGTTAACGAGCAGTACTTC. Its protein is CASRDAVTGVNEQYF.

J is TRBJ1-1 and V is TRBV5-1; D possibly corresponds to TRBD1 (5 bases). The germline V gene has CDR1 SGHRS and CDR2 YFSETQ. The CDR3 is 16 amino acids. The ends were cut back, 0 bases at V and 1 base at J, with 13 bases in the middle. The CDR3: CASSLVGAGQNTEAFF. The CDR3 DNA follows: TGCGCCAGCAGCTTGGTTGGGGCGGGTCAGAACACTGAAGCTTTCTTT. The full variable domain, in which reference TRBV5-1 and TRBJ1-1 provide the parts outside the CDR3, is KAGVTQTPRYLIKTRGQQVTLSCSPISGHRSVSWYQQTPGQGLQFLFEYFSETQRNKGNFPGRFSGRQFSNSRSEMNVSTLELGDSALYLCASSLVGAGQNTEAFFGQGTRLTVV.

J is TRBJ2-7 and V is TRBV28; weak D call: TRBD1 (6 bases). The CDR3 covers 11 residues. Trimming removed 8 bases at V and 2 bases at J, with 7 bases between. The germline V gene has CDR1 MDHEN and CDR2 SYDVKM. For the CDR3, the DNA is TGTGCCAGCGGGACAACCTACGAGCAGTACTTC. It is translated as CASGTTYEQYF.

At least ten counts were recorded for this clonotype. The rearrangement uses TRBV20-1 and TRBJ2-7; 7 bases are shared with TRBD2. V was pared by 6 bases and J by 3 bases, with 11 bases of the junction left unmatched. CDR3 length: 14 amino acids. Germline CDR1 DFQATT, CDR2 SNEGSKA (reference sequence). CDR3 DNA sequence: TGCAGTGCCCGATGGGGGGGGGAGGACTACGAGCAGTACTTC. Translated, it gives CSARWGGEDYEQYF.

This chain uses TRBV3-1 with TRBJ2-1, with 9 bases fitting TRBD1. V lost 3 bases to trimming and J lost 2 bases; unmatched junction nucleotides: 11. The CDR3 sequence is 18 residues long. The germline gives CDR1 LGHDT, CDR2 YNNKEL (reference sequence). The CDR3 nucleotides read TGTGCCAGCAGCCACTACGGGACAGGGACTACTACCTACAATGAGCAGTTCTTC. This encodes CASSHYGTGTTTYNEQFF.

The CDR3 sequence is CASRASSADTQYF. The CDR3 DNA is TGTGCCAGCAGAGCCTCTAGCGCAGATACGCAGTATTTT. The chain links TRBV9 to TRBJ2-3; tentative D call: TRBD2 (6 bases). Trimming pared 5 bases from V and 4 bases from J, leaving 11 bases between. The CDR3 is 13 amino acids. The germline V gene encodes CDR1 SGDLS and CDR2 YYNGEE.